This T cell receptor beta chain is drawn from a study of blood T cell repertoires in COVID-19. Study-level information: Material from acute and convalescent COVID-19 was sourced from the United States, Italy and Spain.

This clone was recorded a few times. Original handling: Using reference gene primer amplification, nucleated cell counts were estimated. TCRdb's copy holds only in-frame clones and misses some; the assay was immunoSEQ multiplex PCR. V and J calls and clone size are those listed in that table; D and trimming were worked out from the DNA. This sample has approximately 85,000 clones; around four fifths occur once, and the top ten carry over 9.5%. Trimming removed 0 bases at V and 5 bases at J, with 7 bases between. The CDR3 has 13 amino acids. Germline loops: CDR1 MNHEY, CDR2 SVGAGI. The sequence was obtained from a woman between 70 and 85 years old with active or convalescent COVID-19. J is TRBJ1-1 and V is TRBV6-5; a weak D match, TRBD1 (5 bases). The source material was peripheral blood. Written as DNA, the CDR3 is TGTGCCAGCAGTTACTCGGGGGGGACTGAAGCTTTCTTT. Translation gives CASSYSGGTEAFF.